This T cell receptor (beta chain) was identified in a study of blood T cells in healthy people across ages. General study results and limits: Relative to aged donors, long-lived donors carried more naive CD4+ cells and displayed higher diversity.

Donor samples were obtained from healthy Caucasian individuals from Russia, aged about 6 to 90. Extracted total RNA amounted to at least 5.5 micrograms for each sample. This clonotype was detected ten times or more. Its antigen is not identified. V was cut by 3 bases and J by 3 bases, with 9 bases left in between. CDR1 is SQVTM, CDR2 ANQGSEA, per germline. The CDR3 length is 12 residues. Next came a second PCR, run for about 7 to 12 cycles, which used a sample-barcoded 5' primer along with a J-beta primer mix. TCRdb reprocessed the 5' RACE reads with MiXCR, giving one entry per CDR3 protein. The table records 1.5 million to 2 million distinct CDR3 sequences, 28% of them present only once.

This chain joins TRBV29-1 and TRBJ2-7, with D possibly TRBD2 on 6 matching bases. The clonotype originates from a woman under 40 in good health. The specimen sequenced was blood. CDR3 sequence (DNA): TGCAGCGTTGACGGCGGGAACTACGAGCAGTACTTC. Protein: CSVDGGNYEQYF.